This is a list of T cell receptor beta chains from one sample in a study of blood T cell repertoires in COVID-19. Assay used: immunoSEQ multiplex PCR; TCRdb lists only in-frame clones, some missing. The table has some 270,000 clones, 80% to 90% seen once. Material: peripheral blood. The receptors were sampled from a man under 40 with acute or convalescent COVID-19. The CDR3 runs from the conserved cysteine through the conserved F or W. Fields, in order: J gene, D gene, V gene, clone size, CDR3 protein, CDR3 DNA. D genes are given only for firm matches. Clone size is shown for a subset of rows, as once, few, many or a class of expanded clone.

TRBJ2-3 | . | TRBV9 | . | CASSVGGRDTQYF | TGTGCCAGCAGCGTAGGGGGGCGAGATACGCAGTATTTT
TRBJ2-7 | TRBD2 | TRBV28 | . | CASSLNPLTSGRGYEQYF | TGTGCCAGCAGTTTGAATCCCTTAACTAGCGGGAGAGGGTACGAGCAGTACTTC
TRBJ2-5 | . | TRBV3-1/TRBV3-2 | . | CASSPRGGGTQYF | TGTGCCAGCAGCCCCAGGGGCGGGGGGACCCAGTACTTC
TRBJ2-3 | TRBD1 | TRBV4-1 | . | CASSPGLDRVSTDTQYF | TGCGCCAGCAGCCCTGGCCTGGACAGGGTATCCACAGATACGCAGTATTTT
TRBJ2-5 | . | TRBV7-3 | . | CASSLYSSAETQYF | TGTGCCAGCAGCTTGTACTCATCAGCGGAGACCCAGTACTTC
TRBJ2-1 | TRBD1 | TRBV11-3 | . | CASSFTGGVNNEQFF | TGTGCCAGCAGTTTTACAGGGGGCGTGAACAATGAGCAGTTCTTC
TRBJ2-7 | TRBD2 | TRBV29-1 | . | CSVVSGSLYEQYF | TGCAGCGTTGTCAGCGGGAGTCTATACGAGCAGTACTTC
TRBJ1-2 | . | TRBV27 | . | CASSTRGKMGYTF | TGTGCCAGCAGTACCCGGGGGAAGATGGGCTACACCTTC
TRBJ1-4 | TRBD1 | TRBV28 | . | CASSFPDRGRSNEKLFF | TGTGCCAGCAGTTTCCCGGACAGGGGGCGTTCTAATGAAAAACTGTTTTTT
TRBJ1-3 | . | TRBV5-1 | . | CASRVGLGPLDRRNTIYF | TGCGCCAGCAGGGTAGGACTCGGTCCGCTAGATAGAAGAAACACCATATATTTT
TRBJ2-3 | . | TRBV9 | . | CASSAGVHSTDTQYF | TGTGCCAGCAGCGCGGGGGTGCATAGCACAGATACGCAGTATTTT
TRBJ1-2 | . | TRBV3-1/TRBV3-2 | . | CASSPPPRGYNYGYTF | TGTGCCAGCAGCCCCCCTCCGAGGGGGTACAACTATGGCTACACCTTC
TRBJ1-2 | TRBD1 | TRBV6-4 | . | CASSERTGIGGYTF | TGTGCCAGCAGTGAAAGGACAGGGATCGGGGGCTACACCTTC
TRBJ1-2 | . | TRBV7-8 | . | CASSPERGFYGYTF | TGTGCCAGCAGCCCAGAGAGGGGGTTCTATGGCTACACCTTC
TRBJ2-1 | TRBD2 | TRBV28 | . | CASSFPKLAGEVDEQFF | TGTGCCAGCAGTTTCCCAAAACTAGCGGGGGAGGTAGATGAGCAGTTCTTC
TRBJ2-2 | TRBD2 | TRBV19 | . | CASSLVASGGGKLFF | TGTGCCAGTAGTTTGGTGGCTAGCGGGGGCGGGAAGCTGTTTTTT
TRBJ1-6 | . | TRBV5-1 | . | CASSFGPGTNSPLHF | .
TRBJ2-1 | . | TRBV28 | . | CASTRSVSGYNEQFF | TGTGCCAGCACCCGATCGGTGAGTGGCTACAATGAGCAGTTCTTC
TRBJ2-7 | . | TRBV5-4 | few | CASSFGLDGKQYF | TGTGCCAGCAGCTTCGGATTGGACGGGAAGCAGTACTTC
TRBJ1-4 | . | TRBV6-6 | . | CASRKDSATNEKLFF | TGTGCCAGCAGGAAAGACTCTGCAACTAATGAAAAACTGTTTTTT
TRBJ2-3 | TRBD2 | TRBV4-1 | . | CASSQKGLAGVMDTQYF | TGCGCCAGCAGCCAAAAGGGGCTAGCGGGAGTTATGGATACGCAGTATTTT
TRBJ2-1 | TRBD1 | TRBV9 | . | CASSARDRALSSYNEQFF | TGTGCCAGCAGCGCCCGGGACAGGGCCTTAAGCTCCTACAATGAGCAGTTCTTC
TRBJ1-2 | . | TRBV13 | . | CASSLGGGYGYTF | TGTGCCAGCAGCTTGGGGGGTGGCTATGGCTACACCTTC
TRBJ2-7 | TRBD1 | TRBV28 | few | CASSPGQGFLEQYF | TGTGCCAGCAGTCCGGGACAGGGATTTTTGGAGCAGTACTTC
TRBJ1-4 | TRBD1 | TRBV18 | . | CASSPRGLHEKLFF | TGTGCCAGCTCACCGAGGGGGCTGCATGAAAAACTGTTTTTT
TRBJ2-6 | . | TRBV5-6 | . | CASSLVLVDSGANVLTF | TGTGCCAGCAGCTTGGTCCTCGTAGACTCTGGGGCCAACGTCCTGACTTTC
TRBJ2-3 | TRBD2 | TRBV7-6 | . | CASSLFRGGADTQYF | TGTGCCAGCAGCTTATTTCGCGGGGGGGCCGATACGCAGTATTTT
TRBJ1-4 | TRBD1 | TRBV10-1 | . | CASSEAAGGEATNEKLFF | TGCGCCAGCAGTGAAGCAGCAGGGGGCGAGGCAACTAATGAAAAACTGTTTTTT
TRBJ1-5 | . | TRBV29-1 | . | CSVVRDSNQPQHF | TGCAGCGTTGTTCGAGATAGCAATCAGCCCCAGCATTTT
TRBJ1-4 | . | TRBV7-9 | . | CASARRGEKLFF | TGTGCCAGCGCTCGTCGGGGGGAAAAACTGTTTTTT
TRBJ2-3 | TRBD1 | TRBV9 | . | CASSANPGQGSTDTQYF | TGTGCCAGCAGCGCGAATCCGGGACAGGGATCCACAGATACGCAGTATTTT
TRBJ1-6 | . | TRBV27 | . | CASSTGHNSPLHF | TGTGCCAGCAGTACAGGGCATAATTCACCCCTCCACTTT
TRBJ1-3 | . | TRBV30 | few | CAWRGRVNTIYF | TGTGCCTGGAGAGGCAGGGTAAACACCATATATTTT
TRBJ2-7 | . | TRBV25-1 | . | CASSELGGGVYEQYF | TGTGCCAGCAGTGAATTGGGCGGGGGCGTCTACGAGCAGTACTTC
TRBJ2-5 | TRBD2 | TRBV6-2/TRBV6-3 | few | CASSLIAGGLGETQYF | TGTGCCAGCAGCTTAATAGCGGGGGGGCTTGGAGAGACCCAGTACTTC
TRBJ2-5 | TRBD1 | TRBV5-6 | . | CASSLEQGVSETQYF | TGTGCCAGCAGCTTGGAACAGGGGGTCTCAGAGACCCAGTACTTC
TRBJ1-6 | . | TRBV7-2 | once | CASSLEVRGRPPLHF | TGTGCCAGCAGCTTAGAGGTTCGGGGTCGGCCACCCCTCCACTTT
TRBJ2-7 | TRBD1 | TRBV7-9 | once | CASSSYRGSSYEQYF | TGTGCCAGCAGCTCCTACAGGGGGAGCTCCTACGAGCAGTACTTC
TRBJ1-5 | TRBD1 | TRBV5-1 | once | CASSEGQNQPQHF | TGCGCCAGCAGCGAGGGACAGAATCAGCCCCAGCATTTT
TRBJ1-5 | TRBD1 | TRBV2 | . | CASSRHRTGVIDQPQHF | TGTGCCAGCAGTCGACATAGGACAGGGGTTATCGATCAGCCCCAGCATTTT
TRBJ2-2 | . | TRBV28 | . | CASSSLLVAGELFF | TGTGCCAGCAGTTCCCTATTAGTCGCCGGGGAGCTGTTTTTT
TRBJ1-2 | . | TRBV6-6 | few | CASSPGTFYGYTF | TGTGCCAGCAGTCCCGGGACATTCTATGGCTACACCTTC
TRBJ1-2 | . | TRBV2 | . | CASTLEGGQSYGYTF | TGTGCCAGCACCCTTGAAGGGGGTCAGAGCTATGGCTACACCTTC
TRBJ2-3 | . | TRBV10-3 | . | CAISDVGGRGDTQYF | TGTGCCATCAGTGACGTCGGGGGGCGAGGAGATACGCAGTATTTT
TRBJ2-7 | TRBD1 | TRBV27 | . | CASLWDRPYEQYF | TGTGCCAGCTTATGGGACAGACCCTACGAGCAGTACTTC
TRBJ1-2 | . | TRBV18 | . | CASSPTGQPSYGYTF | TGTGCCAGCTCACCAACCGGACAGCCGTCTTATGGCTACACCTTC
TRBJ2-3 | TRBD2 | TRBV27 | . | CASSFLASGRDADTQYF | TGTGCCAGCAGTTTTTTGGCTAGCGGGAGGGATGCAGATACGCAGTATTTT
TRBJ2-5 | . | TRBV5-1 | . | CASREIQGQLQYF | TGCGCCAGCAGGGAGATACAGGGTCAGCTCCAGTACTTC
TRBJ1-1 | . | TRBV7-9 | . | CASSLRAEAFF | TGTGCCAGCAGCTTACGAGCTGAAGCTTTCTTT
TRBJ2-5 | TRBD1 | TRBV27 | . | CASSLRTTGKQETQYF | TGTGCCAGCAGTTTAAGGACGACAGGGAAACAAGAGACCCAGTACTTC
TRBJ2-1 | . | TRBV5-4 | few | CASSSAGPNPYNEQFF | TGTGCCAGCAGCTCCGCAGGTCCCAACCCTTACAATGAGCAGTTCTTC
TRBJ1-1 | . | TRBV30 | . | CAWIRDGDGEAFF | TGTGCCTGGATCAGGGATGGTGATGGTGAAGCTTTCTTT
TRBJ2-7 | . | TRBV7-9 | . | CASSPGGPAGSYEQYF | TGTGCCAGCAGCCCCGGTGGGCCAGCGGGCTCCTACGAGCAGTACTTC
TRBJ2-2 | TRBD2 | TRBV7-8 | few | CASRLGTRRTGELFF | TGTGCCAGCAGACTTGGGACTAGACGGACCGGGGAGCTGTTTTTT
TRBJ2-7 | TRBD1 | TRBV9 | . | CASSVAMTGPYEQYF | TGTGCCAGCAGCGTAGCTATGACAGGGCCTTACGAGCAGTACTTC
TRBJ1-1 | . | TRBV18 | . | CASSPPAGLNTEAFF | TGTGCCAGCTCACCACCGGCGGGACTGAACACTGAAGCTTTCTTT
TRBJ2-2 | TRBD1 | TRBV10-3 | . | CAINGQANTGELFF | TGTGCCATTAACGGACAGGCGAACACCGGGGAGCTGTTTTTT
TRBJ1-5 | . | TRBV6-5 | . | CASNRPGSNQPQHF | TGTGCCAGCAACCGCCCCGGGAGCAATCAGCCCCAGCATTTT
TRBJ2-5 | . | TRBV5-1 | . | CASGRDTQETQYF | TGCGCCAGCGGCCGGGACACCCAAGAGACCCAGTACTTC
TRBJ1-1 | . | TRBV18 | . | CASSPRQGTGNTEAFF | TGTGCCAGCTCACCACGTCAGGGGACCGGGAACACTGAAGCTTTCTTT